Presented here are 3 T cell receptor beta chains from one specimen sequenced in a study of blood T cells in healthy people across ages. Alongside a J-beta primer mix, a sample-barcoded 5' primer served in a second PCR lasting roughly 6 to 12 cycles. TCRdb used MiXCR to reprocess the 5' RACE reads, holding one entry per CDR3 protein. This sample yields over a million distinct CDR3 sequences, of which around 43% are seen a single time; about 19% belongs to the top ten. The sequenced sample was blood. Receptors originate from a woman aged 55-70 years in good health.

Worth noting for this clonotype: This may be a read error, as it is one base from a much larger clone. The chain recombines TRBV24-1 with TRBJ2-7, with TRBD2 identical over 12 bases. J lost 6 bases, V lost 3 bases, and 5 bases had no gene match. From germline, CDR1 is KGHDR and CDR2 SFDVKD. The CDR3 consists of 15 residues. The CDR3 sequence is CATSDALAGGSEQYF. The CDR3 DNA reads as TGTGCCACCAGTGATGCACTAGCGGGAGGCTCCGAGCAGTACTTC.

A few counts support this clonotype. V gene TRBV5-1 combines with J gene TRBJ2-5; TRBD1 aligns across 8 bases. Germline V lookup: CDR1 SGHRS, CDR2 YFSETQ. V trimming: 4 bases; J trimming: 3 bases; junction bases outside the gene matches: 8. This CDR3 is 15 amino acids long. CDR3 protein: CASSADRARKETQYF. The CDR3 DNA reads as TGCGCCAGCAGCGCGGACAGGGCCCGGAAAGAGACCCAGTACTTC.

This clonotype was observed a handful of times. The rearrangement joins TRBV5-1 to TRBJ2-2; 7 bases map to TRBD1. Germline V lookup: CDR1 SGHRS, CDR2 YFSETQ. This CDR3 is 15 amino acids long. Trimming removed 4 bases from V and 1 base from J; junction bases left unmatched: 4. The CDR3 bases are TGCGCCAGCAGCGGGGACAGCCTGAACACCGGGGAGCTGTTTTTT. Its translation is CASSGDSLNTGELFF.